A selection of T cell receptor beta chains follows, all from one sample in a study of beta chain features in type 1 diabetes. Assay: immunoSEQ multiplex PCR; the TCRdb copy retains only in-frame clones and omits some. The table has 150,000 or so clones, nearly 50% seen once. Material: Tregs from blood. Source of these receptors: a man younger than 35 in good health. Each CDR3 is given with its conserved first and last residue. Each record gives: D gene, V gene, J gene, clone size, CDR3 protein, CDR3 DNA. A D gene is named only where the DNA matches it firmly. The size field is filled for only some rows; it gives once, few, many or a size class.

D gene: NA
V gene: TRBV6-5
J gene: TRBJ2-3
clone size: NA
CDR3 protein: CASSYGTYSTQYF
CDR3 DNA: TGTGCCAGCAGTTACGGGACTTACAGTACGCAGTATTTT

D gene: NA
V gene: TRBV18
J gene: TRBJ2-1
clone size: few
CDR3 protein: CASSPPSIYNEQFF
CDR3 DNA: TGTGCCAGCTCACCACCGAGTATATACAATGAGCAGTTCTTC

D gene: NA
V gene: TRBV6-5
J gene: TRBJ1-3
clone size: few
CDR3 protein: CASSYSRGRNTIYF
CDR3 DNA: TGTGCCAGCAGTTACTCGCGGGGTAGAAACACCATATATTTT

D gene: TRBD1
V gene: TRBV6-1
J gene: TRBJ2-1
clone size: NA
CDR3 protein: CASSPGQGFSGQFF
CDR3 DNA: TGTGCCAGCAGTCCGGGACAGGGATTTTCGGGGCAGTTCTTC

D gene: NA
V gene: TRBV28
J gene: TRBJ2-7
clone size: few
CDR3 protein: CASSSPGTGYEQYF
CDR3 DNA: TGTGCCAGCAGTTCCCCCGGGACTGGCTACGAGCAGTACTTC

D gene: NA
V gene: TRBV7-9
J gene: TRBJ2-5
clone size: NA
CDR3 protein: CASSSNTQETQYF
CDR3 DNA: TGTGCCAGCAGCTCTAATACCCAAGAGACCCAGTACTTC

D gene: NA
V gene: TRBV6-5
J gene: TRBJ2-7
clone size: NA
CDR3 protein: CASSPLPGSAYEQYF
CDR3 DNA: TGTGCCAGCAGTCCCCTCCCAGGGTCCGCCTACGAGCAGTACTTC

D gene: TRBD2
V gene: TRBV7-2
J gene: TRBJ2-7
clone size: NA
CDR3 protein: CASSLAGLAGVGEQYF
CDR3 DNA: TGTGCCAGCAGCTTAGCGGGACTAGCGGGAGTCGGGGAGCAGTACTTC

D gene: NA
V gene: TRBV4-3
J gene: TRBJ1-1
clone size: NA
CDR3 protein: CASSQKGNTEAFF
CDR3 DNA: TGCGCCAGCAGCCAAAAGGGGAATACTGAAGCCTTCTTT

D gene: NA
V gene: TRBV7-9
J gene: TRBJ2-1
clone size: few
CDR3 protein: CASSTPSDNEQFF
CDR3 DNA: TGTGCCAGCAGCACGCCCAGTGACAATGAGCAGTTCTTC

D gene: NA
V gene: TRBV30
J gene: TRBJ2-7
clone size: NA
CDR3 protein: CAWSRHRVGAYEQYF
CDR3 DNA: TGTGCCTGGAGTCGGCACAGGGTTGGAGCCTACGAGCAGTACTTC

D gene: TRBD1
V gene: TRBV28
J gene: TRBJ2-1
clone size: NA
CDR3 protein: CASQTRDSLYNEQFF
CDR3 DNA: TGTGCCAGCCAGACCCGGGACAGTCTATACAATGAGCAGTTCTTC

D gene: TRBD1
V gene: TRBV7-2
J gene: TRBJ2-7
clone size: few
CDR3 protein: CASSGFEDRVFTYEQYF
CDR3 DNA: TGTGCCAGCAGCGGTTTTGAGGACAGGGTCTTTACCTACGAGCAGTACTTC

D gene: TRBD1
V gene: TRBV5-6
J gene: TRBJ1-2
clone size: NA
CDR3 protein: CASSFWDRGYYGYTF
CDR3 DNA: TGTGCCAGCAGCTTCTGGGACAGGGGGTACTATGGCTACACCTTC

D gene: TRBD1
V gene: TRBV5-6
J gene: TRBJ1-2
clone size: NA
CDR3 protein: CASSFMGRGPFYGYTF
CDR3 DNA: TGTGCCAGCAGCTTCATGGGCAGGGGGCCTTTCTATGGCTACACCTTC

D gene: TRBD1
V gene: TRBV7-9
J gene: TRBJ2-5
clone size: few
CDR3 protein: CASSTGQGAGETQYF
CDR3 DNA: TGTGCCAGCAGCACCGGACAGGGGGCCGGGGAGACCCAGTACTTC

D gene: NA
V gene: TRBV5-4
J gene: TRBJ1-5
clone size: NA
CDR3 protein: CASSLFGLGPQHF
CDR3 DNA: TGTGCCAGCAGCTTGTTCGGACTTGGGCCCCAGCATTTT

D gene: NA
V gene: TRBV7-2
J gene: TRBJ2-5
clone size: NA
CDR3 protein: CASSWEGTQETQYF
CDR3 DNA: TGTGCCAGCAGCTGGGAGGGGACACAAGAGACCCAGTACTTC

D gene: TRBD2
V gene: TRBV28
J gene: TRBJ2-1
clone size: few
CDR3 protein: CASSAGGLAGVNEQFF
CDR3 DNA: TGTGCCAGCAGTGCAGGCGGACTAGCGGGGGTCAATGAGCAGTTCTTC

D gene: NA
V gene: TRBV7-3
J gene: TRBJ2-7
clone size: few
CDR3 protein: CASSPNPSPLGQYF
CDR3 DNA: TGTGCCAGCAGCCCGAACCCTAGTCCTTTGGGGCAGTACTTC

D gene: NA
V gene: TRBV7-2
J gene: TRBJ2-2
clone size: few
CDR3 protein: CASSLRTRSNTGELFF
CDR3 DNA: TGTGCCAGCAGCTTAAGGACTCGCTCGAACACCGGGGAGCTGTTTTTT

D gene: TRBD1
V gene: TRBV28
J gene: TRBJ2-3
clone size: NA
CDR3 protein: CASRRTGIGTDTQYF
CDR3 DNA: TGTGCCAGCAGACGGACAGGGATAGGGACAGATACGCAGTATTTT

D gene: TRBD2
V gene: TRBV15
J gene: TRBJ2-1
clone size: once
CDR3 protein: CATSSPGGVEQFF
CDR3 DNA: TGTGCCACCAGCAGCCCTGGGGGGGTAGAGCAGTTCTTC

D gene: TRBD1
V gene: TRBV6-1
J gene: TRBJ2-4
clone size: NA
CDR3 protein: CASRGTGVWIQYF
CDR3 DNA: TGTGCCAGCAGAGGGACAGGGGTTTGGATTCAGTACTTC

D gene: NA
V gene: TRBV19
J gene: TRBJ1-5
clone size: NA
CDR3 protein: CASSTDSNQHF
CDR3 DNA: TGTGCCAGTAGTACGGACAGTAACCAGCATTTT

D gene: NA
V gene: TRBV20-1
J gene: TRBJ1-4
clone size: NA
CDR3 protein: CSAIGGEKLFF
CDR3 DNA: TGCAGTGCTATCGGGGGTGAAAAACTGTTTTTT

D gene: TRBD1
V gene: TRBV30
J gene: TRBJ1-1
clone size: NA
CDR3 protein: CAWSFDRVNTEAFF
CDR3 DNA: TGTGCCTGGAGTTTTGACAGGGTGAACACTGAAGCTTTCTTT

D gene: NA
V gene: TRBV7-2
J gene: TRBJ2-5
clone size: NA
CDR3 protein: CASSFIVQETQYF
CDR3 DNA: TGTGCCAGCAGCTTTATCGTCCAAGAGACCCAGTACTTC

D gene: TRBD2
V gene: TRBV15
J gene: TRBJ2-3
clone size: NA
CDR3 protein: CATSRDMGLAGTDTQYF
CDR3 DNA: TGTGCCACCAGCAGAGATATGGGACTAGCGGGCACAGATACGCAGTATTTT

D gene: NA
V gene: TRBV20-1
J gene: TRBJ2-3
clone size: NA
CDR3 protein: CSAERGDTQYF
CDR3 DNA: TGCAGTGCGGAAAGGGGGGATACGCAGTATTTT

D gene: TRBD2
V gene: TRBV6-5
J gene: TRBJ2-2
clone size: NA
CDR3 protein: CASSRGLAGGELFF
CDR3 DNA: TGTGCCAGCAGTCGCGGACTAGCGGGAGGGGAGCTGTTTTTT

D gene: TRBD2
V gene: TRBV10-3
J gene: TRBJ2-1
clone size: NA
CDR3 protein: CAISPATSGSLEQFF
CDR3 DNA: TGTGCCATCAGTCCCGCGACTAGCGGGAGCCTTGAGCAGTTCTTC

D gene: NA
V gene: TRBV7-7
J gene: TRBJ2-7
clone size: NA
CDR3 protein: CASSPAGFRGGEQYF
CDR3 DNA: TGTGCTAGCAGCCCCGCCGGTTTTAGGGGTGGAGAGCAGTACTTC

D gene: TRBD1
V gene: TRBV6-5
J gene: TRBJ2-7
clone size: NA
CDR3 protein: CASSPLRTGSHEQYF
CDR3 DNA: TGTGCCAGCAGTCCGCTGCGGACAGGGTCCCACGAGCAGTACTTC

D gene: NA
V gene: TRBV18
J gene: TRBJ1-2
clone size: NA
CDR3 protein: CASSPPGNYGYTF
CDR3 DNA: TGTGCCAGCTCACCGCCAGGAAACTATGGCTACACCTTC

D gene: TRBD2
V gene: TRBV7-2
J gene: TRBJ2-5
clone size: NA
CDR3 protein: CASSLPTSGSAETQYF
CDR3 DNA: TGTGCCAGCAGCTTACCCACTAGCGGGAGTGCGGAGACCCAGTACTTC

D gene: TRBD1
V gene: TRBV4-2
J gene: TRBJ2-7
clone size: few
CDR3 protein: CASSQRTGALSYEQYF
CDR3 DNA: TGTGCCAGCAGCCAACGCACAGGGGCCCTCTCCTACGAGCAGTACTTC

D gene: TRBD1
V gene: TRBV7-2
J gene: TRBJ2-1
clone size: few
CDR3 protein: CASSVRDRGEQFF
CDR3 DNA: TGTGCCAGCAGCGTCCGGGACAGGGGTGAGCAGTTCTTC

D gene: NA
V gene: TRBV27
J gene: TRBJ2-3
clone size: NA
CDR3 protein: CASRFSRATDTQYF
CDR3 DNA: TGTGCCAGCAGATTTAGCAGGGCCACAGATACGCAGTATTTT

D gene: NA
V gene: TRBV6-5
J gene: TRBJ2-3
clone size: NA
CDR3 protein: CASSKYRDTQYF
CDR3 DNA: TGTGCCAGCAGTAAATACAGGGATACGCAGTATTTT

D gene: TRBD1
V gene: TRBV10-3
J gene: TRBJ1-5
clone size: few
CDR3 protein: CAISELQGNQPQHF
CDR3 DNA: TGTGCCATCAGTGAATTACAGGGGAATCAGCCCCAGCATTTT

D gene: NA
V gene: TRBV5-1
J gene: TRBJ2-2
clone size: few
CDR3 protein: CASSLLLGAGELFF
CDR3 DNA: TGCGCCAGCAGCTTGCTCCTCGGGGCCGGGGAGCTGTTTTTT

D gene: NA
V gene: TRBV7-6
J gene: TRBJ2-7
clone size: NA
CDR3 protein: CASSQSSSYEQYF
CDR3 DNA: TGTGCCAGCAGCCAGTCAAGCTCCTACGAGCAGTACTTC

D gene: NA
V gene: TRBV2
J gene: TRBJ1-2
clone size: few
CDR3 protein: CASGESAGGYGYTF
CDR3 DNA: TGTGCCAGCGGGGAAAGCGCAGGAGGATATGGCTACACCTTC

D gene: NA
V gene: TRBV10-3
J gene: TRBJ1-1
clone size: NA
CDR3 protein: CAISRDTQITEAFF
CDR3 DNA: TGTGCCATCAGCAGGGACACGCAAATCACTGAAGCTTTCTTT

D gene: NA
V gene: TRBV5-1
J gene: TRBJ1-2
clone size: NA
CDR3 protein: CASSLEGHLYGYTF
CDR3 DNA: TGCGCCAGCAGCTTGGAGGGACACCTGTATGGCTACACCTTC

D gene: TRBD2
V gene: TRBV7-9
J gene: TRBJ2-5
clone size: few
CDR3 protein: CASSSGLAQETQYF
CDR3 DNA: TGTGCCAGCAGCTCGGGACTAGCCCAAGAGACCCAGTACTTC

D gene: TRBD1
V gene: TRBV28
J gene: TRBJ1-5
clone size: NA
CDR3 protein: CASSLNRGYQPQHF
CDR3 DNA: TGTGCCAGCAGTTTAAACAGGGGATATCAGCCCCAGCATTTT

D gene: NA
V gene: TRBV15
J gene: TRBJ2-7
clone size: NA
CDR3 protein: CATSSPPRYEQYF
CDR3 DNA: TGTGCCACCAGCAGTCCCCCTCGGTACGAGCAGTACTTC

D gene: NA
V gene: TRBV30
J gene: TRBJ1-5
clone size: NA
CDR3 protein: CAWSVQGGRPQHF
CDR3 DNA: TGTGCCTGGAGTGTACAGGGCGGGCGGCCCCAGCATTTT

D gene: TRBD2
V gene: TRBV28
J gene: TRBJ2-7
clone size: few
CDR3 protein: CASRVAGATPEQYF
CDR3 DNA: TGTGCCAGCAGGGTAGCGGGAGCAACCCCGGAGCAGTACTTC

D gene: TRBD2
V gene: TRBV7-2
J gene: TRBJ2-7
clone size: NA
CDR3 protein: CASSWSSGPYEQYF
CDR3 DNA: TGTGCCAGCAGCTGGTCTAGCGGACCCTACGAGCAGTACTTC

D gene: NA
V gene: TRBV7-3
J gene: TRBJ1-2
clone size: NA
CDR3 protein: CASSPVGANYGYTF
CDR3 DNA: TGTGCCAGCAGCCCGGTGGGAGCTAACTATGGCTACACCTTC